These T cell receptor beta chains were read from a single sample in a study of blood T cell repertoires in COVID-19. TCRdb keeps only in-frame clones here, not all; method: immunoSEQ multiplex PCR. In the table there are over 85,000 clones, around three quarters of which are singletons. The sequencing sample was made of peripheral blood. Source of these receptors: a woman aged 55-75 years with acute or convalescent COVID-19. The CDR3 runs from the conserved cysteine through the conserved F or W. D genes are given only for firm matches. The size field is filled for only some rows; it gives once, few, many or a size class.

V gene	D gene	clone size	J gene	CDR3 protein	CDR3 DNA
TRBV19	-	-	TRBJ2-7	CASSPDTWAYEQYF	TGTGCCAGTAGCCCTGACACTTGGGCCTACGAGCAGTACTTC
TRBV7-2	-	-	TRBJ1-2	CASSLTQGHYGYTF	TGTGCCAGCAGCTTAACACAGGGTCACTATGGCTACACCTTC
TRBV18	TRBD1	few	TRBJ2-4	CASSLRQGEGSIQYF	TGTGCCAGCTCCCTGAGACAGGGGGAGGGAAGCATTCAGTACTTC
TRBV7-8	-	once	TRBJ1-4	CASSSQGSSEKLFF	TGTGCCAGCAGTTCACAGGGCTCAAGCGAAAAACTGTTTTTT
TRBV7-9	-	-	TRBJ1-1	CASSLGGVMNTEAFF	TGTGCCAGCAGCTTAGGGGGGGTCATGAACACTGAAGCTTTCTTT
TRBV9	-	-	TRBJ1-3	CASSASGDTGNTIYF	TGTGCCAGCAGCGCGTCAGGGGATACTGGAAACACCATATATTTT
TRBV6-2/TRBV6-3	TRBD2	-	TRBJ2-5	CASSYSISGGPQETQYF	TGTGCCAGCAGTTACTCGATTAGCGGGGGACCTCAAGAGACCCAGTACTTC
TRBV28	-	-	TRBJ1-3	CASSLLYSGNTIYF	TGTGCCAGCAGCCTACTTTACTCTGGAAACACCATATATTTT
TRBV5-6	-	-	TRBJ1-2	CASSLAVRRRTYGYTF	TGTGCCAGCAGCTTGGCCGTCAGGCGTCGAACCTATGGCTACACCTTC
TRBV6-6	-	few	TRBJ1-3	CASSLTPTETGNTIYF	TGTGCCAGCAGTCTTACCCCCACAGAAACTGGAAACACCATATATTTT
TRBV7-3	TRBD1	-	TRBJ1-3	CASSLGLQGDTIYF	TGTGCCAGCAGCTTAGGCTTGCAGGGGGACACCATATATTTT
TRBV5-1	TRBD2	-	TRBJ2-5	CASSIRLAGEETQYF	TGCGCCAGCAGCATCAGACTAGCGGGGGAAGAGACCCAGTACTTC
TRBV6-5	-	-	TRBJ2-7	CASSTTVVYEQYF	TGTGCCAGCAGTACGACAGTCGTCTACGAGCAGTACTTC
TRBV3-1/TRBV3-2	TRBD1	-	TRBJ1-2	CASSYGQVPNYGYTF	TGTGCCAGCAGTTACGGACAGGTACCTAACTATGGCTACACCTTC
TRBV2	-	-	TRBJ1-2	CASSVEYGYTF	TGTGCCAGCAGTGTAGAGTATGGCTACACCTTC
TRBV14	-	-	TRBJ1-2	CASSPGGFLGGYTF	TGTGCCAGCAGCCCAGGCGGGTTTCTTGGTGGCTACACCTTC
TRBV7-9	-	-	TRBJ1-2	CASSSSFNYGYTF	TGTGCCAGCAGCTCCTCCTTTAACTATGGCTACACCTTC
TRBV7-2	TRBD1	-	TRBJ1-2	CASRRQGDRGYGYTF	TGTGCCAGCAGACGACAGGGGGATCGGGGCTATGGCTACACCTTC
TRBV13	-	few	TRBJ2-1	CASSFFGQMYNEQFF	TGTGCCAGCAGCTTCTTTGGACAGATGTACAATGAGCAGTTCTTC
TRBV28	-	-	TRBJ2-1	CASNAGGKIEQFF	TGTGCCAGCAACGCAGGGGGGAAGATTGAGCAGTTCTTC
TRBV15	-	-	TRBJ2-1	CATSRALYNEQFF	TGTGCCACCAGCAGAGCCCTATACAATGAGCAGTTCTTC
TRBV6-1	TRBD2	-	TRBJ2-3	CASRGLQGLAGGRGTDTQYF	TGTGCCAGCCGTGGGCTCCAGGGACTAGCGGGGGGGCGGGGCACAGATACGCAGTATTTT
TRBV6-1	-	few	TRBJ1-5	CASSETLGLSNQPQHF	TGTGCCAGCAGTGAAACCTTGGGACTTAGCAATCAGCCCCAGCATTTT
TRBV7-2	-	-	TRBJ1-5	CASSLLGQNNQPQHF	TGTGCCAGCAGCTTACTTGGACAGAATAATCAGCCCCAGCATTTT
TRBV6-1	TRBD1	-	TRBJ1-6	CASSEGGQGSAPLHF	TGTGCCAGCAGTGAAGGGGGACAGGGATCGGCACCCCTCCACTTT
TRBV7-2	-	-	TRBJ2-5	CASSLGAQLETQYF	TGTGCCAGCAGCTTAGGGGCGCAGCTGGAGACCCAGTACTTC
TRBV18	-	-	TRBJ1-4	CASSPREGRGEKLFF	TGTGCCAGCTCACCTCGGGAGGGAAGGGGTGAAAAACTGTTTTTT
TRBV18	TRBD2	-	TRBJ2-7	CASSPTQGGAYEQYF	TGTGCCAGCTCACCAACCCAGGGAGGGGCCTACGAGCAGTACTTC
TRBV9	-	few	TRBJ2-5	CASSVAGTPQGETQYF	TGTGCCAGCAGCGTAGCCGGGACTCCGCAGGGAGAGACCCAGTACTTC
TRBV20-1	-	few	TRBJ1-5	CSASKDNLGSGFNQPQHF	TGCAGTGCTAGTAAGGACAACCTGGGGTCGGGTTTTAATCAGCCCCAGCATTTT
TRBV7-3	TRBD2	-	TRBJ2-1	CASSSLPRTSGGGNNEQFF	TGTGCCAGCAGCTCCTTACCGCGGACTAGCGGGGGTGGCAACAATGAGCAGTTCTTC
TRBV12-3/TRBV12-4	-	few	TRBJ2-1	CASSLSSRNEQFF	TGTGCCAGCAGTTTATCCTCCAGGAATGAGCAGTTCTTC
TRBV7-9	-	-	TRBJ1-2	CASSLKAGGYTF	TGTGCCAGCAGCTTAAAGGCGGGAGGCTACACCTTC
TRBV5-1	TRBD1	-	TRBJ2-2	CASSLDRGSTGELFF	TGCGCCAGCAGCTTGGACAGGGGGAGCACCGGGGAGCTGTTTTTT
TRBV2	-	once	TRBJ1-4	CAGEVPEGTSEKLFF	TGTGCCGGAGAGGTCCCGGAGGGAACGTCTGAAAAACTGTTTTTT
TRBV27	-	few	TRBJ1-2	CASSLSGGAPPFNYGYTF	TGTGCCAGCAGTCTCTCTGGGGGGGCGCCCCCCTTCAACTATGGCTACACCTTC
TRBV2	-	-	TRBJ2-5	CASSEYWTSQYF	TGTGCCAGCAGCGAGTATTGGACTTCCCAGTACTTC
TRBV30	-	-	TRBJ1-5	CAWSFGGENQPQHF	TGTGCCTGGTCGTTTGGGGGCGAAAATCAGCCCCAGCATTTT
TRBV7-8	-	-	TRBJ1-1	CASSLRPEDTEAFF	TGTGCCAGCAGCTTACGCCCCGAGGACACTGAAGCTTTCTTT
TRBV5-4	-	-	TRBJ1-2	CASSRRGAGNYGYTF	TGTGCCAGCAGCCGTCGGGGGGCAGGGAACTATGGCTACACCTTC
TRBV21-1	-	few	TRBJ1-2	CASTCWAGYTF	TGTGCCAGCACCTGCTGGGCTGGCTACACCTTC
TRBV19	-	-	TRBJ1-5	CASNNNVGARRPQHF	TGTGCCAGTAACAATAACGTAGGGGCCAGGCGGCCCCAGCATTTT
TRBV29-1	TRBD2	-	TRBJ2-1	CSVSGTSGGPLNEQFF	TGCAGCGTTTCCGGGACTAGCGGGGGTCCCCTCAATGAGCAGTTCTTC
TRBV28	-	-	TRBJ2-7	CASSSGHWNSHEQYF	TGTGCCAGCAGTTCGGGACACTGGAACTCCCACGAGCAGTACTTC
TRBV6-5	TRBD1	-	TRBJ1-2	CASTSATGGDYTF	TGTGCCAGCACTAGCGCGACAGGGGGGGACTACACCTTC
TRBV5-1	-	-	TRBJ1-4	CASSLAGPNEKLFF	TGCGCCAGCAGCTTGGCAGGGCCTAATGAAAAACTGTTTTTT
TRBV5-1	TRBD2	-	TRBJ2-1	CASTLGLAGSNEQFF	TGCGCCAGCACCCTAGGACTAGCGGGGTCCAATGAGCAGTTCTTC
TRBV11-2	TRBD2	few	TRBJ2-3	CASSLGLAGGRVDTQYF	TGTGCCAGCAGCTTAGGACTAGCGGGGGGGCGGGTAGATACGCAGTATTTT
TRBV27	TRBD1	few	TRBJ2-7	CASRVSTTGVHEQYF	TGTGCCAGCAGAGTTTCCACGACAGGGGTCCACGAGCAGTACTTC
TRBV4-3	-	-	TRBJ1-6	CASSQDRGGNSPLHF	TGCGCCAGCAGCCAAGATCGGGGAGGTAATTCACCCCTCCACTTT
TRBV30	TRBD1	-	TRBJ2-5	CAWRPKDRGESETQYF	TGTGCCTGGAGGCCAAAAGACAGGGGTGAGAGCGAGACCCAGTACTTC
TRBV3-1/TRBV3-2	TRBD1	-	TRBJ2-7	CASSQEGTAYEQYF	TGTGCCAGCAGCCAAGAGGGGACAGCCTACGAGCAGTACTTC
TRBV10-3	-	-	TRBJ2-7	CAIRGDFQQYF	TGTGCCATCAGAGGGGACTTCCAGCAGTACTTC
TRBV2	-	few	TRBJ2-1	CASSDFNEQFF	TGTGCCAGCAGTGACTTCAATGAGCAGTTCTTC
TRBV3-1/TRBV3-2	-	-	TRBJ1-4	CASSRGDNEKLFF	TGTGCCAGCAGTCGCGGGGATAATGAAAAACTGTTTTTT
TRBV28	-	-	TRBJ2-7	CASRPGTSSYEQYF	TGTGCCAGCAGACCCGGGACAAGCTCCTACGAGCAGTACTTC
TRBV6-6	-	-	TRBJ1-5	CASSSRPGWQPQHF	TGTGCCAGCAGTTCCCGCCCGGGTTGGCAGCCCCAGCATTTT
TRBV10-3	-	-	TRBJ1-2	CAISERTETYGYTF	TGTGCCATCAGTGAGCGGACAGAAACTTATGGCTACACCTTC